This T cell receptor beta chain was captured by sequencing in a study of OX40 agonist ivuxolimab in advanced cancers. TCRdb keeps only in-frame clones here, not all; method: immunoSEQ multiplex PCR. The sample holds 8,000 or so clones; around 91% are singletons and the top ten take about 4.2%. This CDR3 spans 15 amino acids. The germline CDR1 and CDR2 sequences are SNHLY and FYNNEI. V lost 6 bases and J lost 6; bases outside the gene matches: 9. This clone rates as medium-sized. Sequenced material: CD4+ or CD8+ T cells sorted from blood, taken in a trial of the OX40 agonist ivuxolimab. J is TRBJ1-5 and V is TRBV2; 9 bases match TRBD1. This TCR was sampled from an adult with an advanced solid tumor such as melanoma, head and neck, liver or kidney cancer. The CDR3 spells CASSKLQGAGQPQHF. The DNA for the CDR3 is TGTGCCAGCAGCAAATTACAGGGGGCTGGTCAGCCCCAGCATTTT.